A selection of T cell receptor beta chains follows, all from one sample in a study of CD4+ T cells in melanoma. This table comes from immunoSEQ multiplex PCR, and its TCRdb copy is limited to in-frame clones, with some not included. The repertoire holds 8,500 to 10,000 clones, with around 73% as singletons. Source material: tumor tissue. Receptors were obtained from a human donor with melanoma. Both conserved end residues are part of each CDR3. The order of the fields is V gene, J gene, clone size, D gene, CDR3 length, CDR3 DNA, CDR3 protein. The D gene is left open where the match is weak. A clone size is listed for some rows: how often the clone was seen (once, few, many), or a class if it is expanded.

>TRBV5-1|TRBJ2-3|-|-|14
TGCGCCAGCACCACTTACACGAACACAGATACGCAGTATTTT
CASTTYTNTDTQYF
>TRBV2|TRBJ2-7|-|-|11
TGTGCCAGACGAGAAAGGGACGAGCAGTACTTC
CARRERDEQYF
>TRBV19|TRBJ1-1|few|-|15
TGTGCCAGTAGTATGGTGGCTAACCGGATTACTGAAGCTTTCTTT
CASSMVANRITEAFF
>TRBV7-6|TRBJ2-1|-|TRBD1|15
TGTGCCAGCAGCATAACCGGGACAGGGGGGACTGAGCAGTTCTTC
CASSITGTGGTEQFF
>TRBV5-6|TRBJ1-1|medium-sized|TRBD1|14
TGTGCCAGCAGCCCCGGGGACAGGGACACTGAAGCTTTCTTT
CASSPGDRDTEAFF
>TRBV18|TRBJ1-1|few|-|13
TGTGCCAGCTTACCAGAGGGGAACACTGAAGCTTTCTTT
CASLPEGNTEAFF
>TRBV5-1|TRBJ2-7|-|-|14
TGCGCCAGCAGCTTGACTGCCGGATCCTACGAGCAGTACTTC
CASSLTAGSYEQYF
>TRBV5-1|TRBJ2-5|-|-|18
TGCGCCAGCAGGGAGGGGACTCCGGTGGGTCTCCCCCAAGAGACCCAGTACTTC
CASREGTPVGLPQETQYF
>TRBV11-2|TRBJ2-3|-|-|15
TGTGCCAGCAGCTTAGCTGCGGGGAGGGGGGATACGCAGTATTTT
CASSLAAGRGDTQYF
>TRBV7-3|TRBJ2-1|few|TRBD1|16
TGTGCCAGCAGCTTAAGGGACAGGGGGTCCTACAATGAGCAGTTCTTC
CASSLRDRGSYNEQFF
>TRBV5-1|TRBJ2-7|medium-sized|-|14
TGCGCCAGCAGCTTGGACAGAGTACCTGACGAGCAGTACTTC
CASSLDRVPDEQYF
>TRBV27|TRBJ2-7|-|TRBD1|16
TGTGCCAGCAAATCCCCCGGGACAGGGGCTTCCTACGAGCAGTACTTC
CASKSPGTGASYEQYF
>TRBV6-5|TRBJ2-5|-|-|11
TGTGCCGCCCAGTCCTCGGAGACCCAGTACTTC
CAAQSSETQYF
>TRBV7-3|TRBJ2-2|-|-|15
TGTGCCAGCAGCTCCACGGCGCTTAACACCGGGGAGCTGTTTTTT
CASSSTALNTGELFF